Sequencing of this T cell receptor (beta chain) was carried out in a study of graft-versus-host responses after intestinal transplantation. Across the study: All recipients were given anti-thymocyte globulin induction, and tacrolimus and steroids were then administered for three to four years.

Worth noting for this clone: The antigen remains unidentified.

Sequencing was performed with immunoSEQ multiplex PCR; in TCRdb, only in-frame clones are kept and a portion is missing. The sample has over 5,000 clones, approximately 70% seen once. Study-wide points: Some GvH clones appeared in ileal mucosa or blood before recipient bone marrow. Graft-versus-host to host-versus-graft clonal ratios in allografts were high in patients with graft-donor T cell macrochimerism. An association linked early post-transplant HvG declines with peak circulating GvH clone levels.

The CDR3 is 14 residues long. The germline V gene has CDR1 SGHTA and CDR2 FQGNSA. After removal of 2 bases from V and 3 bases from J, the junction contained 4 bases not matched to a gene. The sample was PBMCs, taken roughly 47 weeks after intestinal transplant. The origin of this receptor is a human patient who received an intestinal transplant, so some T cells may come from the graft donor. The chain links TRBV7-2 to TRBJ2-7; 7 bases fit TRBD2. In DNA form, the CDR3 reads TGTGCCAGCAGCTTAATTGCGGGGGACTACGAGCAGTACTTC. This encodes CASSLIAGDYEQYF. Full variable domain (missing parts from reference TRBV7-2 and TRBJ2-7): GAGVSQSPSNKVTEKGKDVELRCDPISGHTALYWYRQSLGQGLEFLIYFQGNSAPDKSGLPSDRFSAERTGGSVSTLTIQRTQQEDSAVYLCASSLIAGDYEQYFGPGTRLTVT.